This TCR beta chain was found in a study of cytomegalovirus exposure and HLA in healthy donors. V lost 9 bases, J lost 0 bases, and 12 bases lay in between. CDR3 length: 14 amino acids. Germline values: CDR1 MGHDK, CDR2 SYGVNS. Primers: 60 Vbeta forward and 13 Jbeta reverse. Clones were read by immunoSEQ multiplex PCR, and TCRdb kept only the in-frame ones, dropping some. This sample yields roughly 180,000 clones, of which 80% are seen a single time; approximately 1.2% belongs to the top ten. The gene calls are TRBV25-1 and TRBJ1-5; tentative D call: TRBD1 (5 bases). The source material was PBMCs. The source is a young man in good health and CMV-seronegative. Written as DNA, the CDR3 is TGTGCCAGTGAAGACAGCTTTAGCAATCAGCCCCAGCATTTT. Protein product: CASEDSFSNQPQHF.